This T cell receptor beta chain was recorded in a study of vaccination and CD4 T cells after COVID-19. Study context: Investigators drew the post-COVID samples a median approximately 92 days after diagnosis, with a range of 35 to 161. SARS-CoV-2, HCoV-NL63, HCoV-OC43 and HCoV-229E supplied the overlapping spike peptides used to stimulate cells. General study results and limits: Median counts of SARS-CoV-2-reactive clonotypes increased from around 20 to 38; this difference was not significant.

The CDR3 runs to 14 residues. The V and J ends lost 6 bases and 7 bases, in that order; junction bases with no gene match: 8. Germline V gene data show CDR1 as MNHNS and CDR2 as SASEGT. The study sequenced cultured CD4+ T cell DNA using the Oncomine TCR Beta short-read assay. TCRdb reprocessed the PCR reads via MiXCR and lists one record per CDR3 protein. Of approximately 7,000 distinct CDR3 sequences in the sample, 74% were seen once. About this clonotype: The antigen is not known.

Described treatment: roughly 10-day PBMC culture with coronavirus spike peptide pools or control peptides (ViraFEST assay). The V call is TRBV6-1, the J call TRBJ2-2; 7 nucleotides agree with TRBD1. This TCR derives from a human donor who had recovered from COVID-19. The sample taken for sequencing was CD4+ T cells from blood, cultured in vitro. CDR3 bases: TGTGCCAGCAGCCCGGACAGGACCTTCGGGGAGCTGTTTTTT. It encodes CASSPDRTFGELFF.